Sequencing of this TCR beta chain was carried out in a study of T-cell memory formation after mild COVID-19. This CDR3 has 15 residues. V was clipped by 4 bases and J by 3 bases, with 15 bases between them. Germline V CDR1 and CDR2: SGDLS, YYNGEE. Each CDR3 protein is one row after TCRdb ran MiXCR on the 5' RACE reads. The data contain roughly 170,000 distinct CDR3 sequences, 20% to 25% of them singletons. The receptor comes from an adult woman who had mild COVID-19 (a few samples of this study predate the infection). Cell type and time point are not known. The sequenced sample was PBMCs or a T cell subset sorted from them (not recorded which). The V call is TRBV9, the J call TRBJ2-3; a weak D match, TRBD2 (6 bases). CDR3 residues: CASSQVGAGTDTQYF. CDR3 DNA: TGTGCCAGCAGCCAAGTAGGCGCGGGGACAGATACGCAGTATTTT. Drawing the rest from reference TRBV9 and TRBJ2-3, the complete variable domain is DSGVTQTPKHLITATGQRVTLRCSPRSGDLSVYWYQQSLDQGLQFLIQYYNGEERAKGNILERFSAQQFPDLHSELNLSSLELGDSALYFCASSQVGAGTDTQYFGPGTRLTVL.